Listed here are 8 T cell receptor beta chains from one sample, sequenced in a study of cytomegalovirus exposure and HLA in healthy donors. Assay used: immunoSEQ multiplex PCR; TCRdb lists only in-frame clones, some missing. The sample lists 150,000 or so clones, around 89% occurring once. The sample was PBMCs. These TCRs come from a woman in her 30s in good health and CMV-seropositive.

The chain has TRBV29-1 and TRBJ2-1; weak D call: TRBD1 (6 bases). The V end lost 6 bases, the J end lost 3 bases, and 12 bases lay between the germline ends. The CDR3 has 13 amino acids. Germline lookup yields CDR1 SQVTM and CDR2 ANQGSEA. CDR3 in DNA: TGCAGCGTCCCGGGACAAAACTACAATGAGCAGTTCTTC. Protein: CSVPGQNYNEQFF.

The J gene is TRBJ2-1, the V gene TRBV2; the D gene is possibly TRBD1 (5 bases). The CDR3 loop spans 15 amino acids. Germline CDR1 and CDR2: SNHLY and FYNNEI. V lost 3 bases to trimming and J lost 3 bases, with 12 bases between them. The CDR3 is CASSEGQGRYNEQFF. The CDR3 bases are TGTGCCAGCAGTGAGGGTCAGGGCCGCTACAATGAGCAGTTCTTC.

This clone appeared once. This chain connects TRBV29-1 to TRBJ2-5; TRBD2 agrees at 11 bases. The junction had 5 bases not matched to a gene; V was cut back by 6 bases and J by 5 bases. Germline loops: CDR1 SQVTM, CDR2 ANQGSEA. This CDR3 spans 13 amino acids. The CDR3 is CSVIAGGGETQYF. CDR3 sequence (DNA): TGCAGCGTAATAGCGGGAGGGGGTGAGACCCAGTACTTC.

This chain links TRBV5-4 with TRBJ2-2, with D tentatively TRBD1 (6 bases). Germline V gene data show CDR1 as SGHNT and CDR2 as YYREEE (reference sequence). This CDR3 comprises 15 residues. Trimming removed 0 bases from V and 7 bases from J, with 13 bases in between. CDR3 nucleotide sequence: TGTGCCAGCAGCTTGGTCCTAGGGGGTATCGGGGAGCTGTTTTTT. Translating gives CASSLVLGGIGELFF.

This chain uses TRBV9 with TRBJ1-2; D is uncertain. Trimming pared 0 bases from V and 4 bases from J, leaving 16 bases between. From germline, CDR1 is SGDLS and CDR2 YYNGEE. This CDR3 contains 16 residues. The CDR3 bases are TGTGCCAGCAGCGTAGATCTCCTGCGCGAGGGCTATGGCTACACCTTC. Encoded protein: CASSVDLLREGYGYTF.

This chain uses TRBV27 with TRBJ2-7; 10 nucleotides match TRBD1. J gave up 2 bases and V 3 bases, and 4 bases lay outside the gene matches. This CDR3 has 15 residues. CDR1 and CDR2 (germline): MNHEY, SMNVEV (reference sequence). The CDR3 loop is CASSLDRGAPYEQYF. The CDR3 bases are TGTGCCAGCAGTTTGGACAGGGGGGCTCCCTACGAGCAGTACTTC.

This clone showed up just once. CDR3 sequence: CASIPRGVGQPQHF. The CDR3 DNA follows: TGTGCCAGCATACCTCGGGGAGTGGGTCAGCCCCAGCATTTT. The chain links TRBV28 to TRBJ1-5; D remains unclear. This CDR3 has 14 residues. V was pared by 7 bases and J by 6 bases, with 16 bases between. Germline CDR1 and CDR2: MDHEN and SYDVKM.

The chain is built from TRBV7-6 and TRBJ1-5; D gene uncertain. CDR1 and CDR2 from the germline V gene are SGHVS and FNYEAQ. Between the trimmed V and J ends, which lost 2 bases and 7 bases, there was a span of 12 bases. CDR3 length: 14 residues. CDR3 loop: CASSLKTGEQPQHF. The DNA for the CDR3 is TGTGCCAGCAGCTTAAAAACGGGAGAGCAGCCCCAGCATTTT.